The 13 T cell receptor beta chains listed next were all sequenced from one sample in a study of T cells after yellow fever vaccination. TCRdb called the 5' RACE reads again in MiXCR, with one record for every CDR3 protein. The sample contains 600,000 to 750,000 distinct CDR3 sequences, approximately 13% of which appear only once. The specimen comprised PBMCs, sampled on the day of the yellow fever booster vaccination. These receptors all come from a man in his thirties or forties who received the YFV17D yellow fever vaccine.

A few counts support this clonotype. The CDR3 bases are TGTGCCAGCAGTGGAAGTGGGGAACCCGTTCCCAATAGGTCCCTCCACTTT. Amino acids: CASSGSGEPVPNRSLHF. The V and J genes are TRBV6-1 and TRBJ1-6, with unresolved D. V lost 4 bases, J lost 14 bases, and 27 bases lay in between. CDR1 and CDR2 from the germline V gene are MNHNS and SASEGT. There are 17 residues in the CDR3.

This chain uses TRBV2 with TRBJ1-4; D unresolved. V was pared by 6 bases and J by 6 bases, with 14 bases between. This CDR3 region has 14 residues. CDR1 is SNHLY and CDR2 is FYNNEI in the germline V gene. The CDR3 region has the DNA TGTGCCAGCAGGACGGCGATAACGCATGAAAAACTGTTTTTT. It yields the protein CASRTAITHEKLFF.

This clonotype occurred a few times. For the CDR3, the DNA is TGTGCCACCAGCAGGGGAGCAACCGGCGGCTATGGCTACACCTTC. Protein sequence: CATSRGATGGYGYTF. The V gene is TRBV15, the J gene TRBJ1-2; D is undetermined. This CDR3 has 15 amino acids. Per the germline V gene, CDR1 is LNHNV and CDR2 is YYDKDF (reference sequence). V was shortened by 3 bases and J by 4 bases, with 15 bases between the two germline ends.

This clonotype was counted between two and nine times. The chain employs TRBV7-2 and TRBJ1-6, with D hard to call. Trimming shortened V by 3 bases and J by 7 bases, and 10 bases separated the two germline ends. The CDR3 has 14 amino acids. Per germline, CDR1 SGHTA and CDR2 FQGNSA. This CDR3 is CASSLGYSNSPLHF. The CDR3 nucleotides are TGTGCCAGCAGCTTGGGGTACTCGAATTCACCCCTCCACTTT.

This sequence joins TRBV10-3 and TRBJ2-6; D uncertain. CDR3 length: 16 residues. The V end was cut by 8 bases, the J end by 1 base, with 15 bases between. CDR1 and CDR2 from the germline V gene are ENHRY and SYGVKD. The CDR3 reads CAIPADVRSGANVLTF. For the CDR3, the DNA is TGTGCCATCCCCGCGGACGTTAGGTCTGGGGCCAACGTCCTGACTTTC.

The chain employs TRBV5-1 and TRBJ2-7; D gene uncertain. This CDR3 region has 14 residues. Germline lookup yields CDR1 SGHRS and CDR2 YFSETQ. V was shortened by 5 bases and J by 2 bases, with 14 bases between the two germline ends. The CDR3 sequence is CASRPGPQTYEQYF. In DNA form, the CDR3 reads TGCGCCAGCAGACCCGGGCCACAAACCTACGAGCAGTACTTC.

This clonotype has a count of ten or more. The chain joins TRBV5-6 to TRBJ2-5; no clear D gene. The germline CDR1 and CDR2 sequences are SGHDT and YYEEEE. This CDR3 comprises 12 residues. Deletions cut 3 bases from V and 3 bases from J, with 6 bases between. The CDR3: CASSSYEETQYF. CDR3 coding DNA: TGTGCCAGCAGCTCCTATGAAGAGACCCAGTACTTC.

This clonotype was seen only a few times. The chain carries TRBV20-1 and TRBJ2-1; TRBD2 is a possible D gene (6 bases). The CDR3 sequence is 13 residues long. Germline lookup yields CDR1 DFQATT and CDR2 SNEGSKA (reference sequence). Deletions cut 1 base from V and 10 bases from J, with 14 bases between. This chain's CDR3 is CSARVLADGEQFF. Here the CDR3 DNA reads TGCAGTGCTAGAGTTTTAGCGGACGGGGAGCAGTTCTTC.

The chain recombines TRBV7-2 with TRBJ2-2; TRBD2 aligns across 9 bases. Trimming took 2 bases from V and 3 from J; bases not matched to a gene: 1. The CDR3 loop spans 15 amino acids. Germline values: CDR1 SGHTA, CDR2 FQGNSA. Here the CDR3 reads CASSLLAGHTGELFF. In DNA, the CDR3 is TGTGCCAGCAGCTTACTAGCGGGGCACACCGGGGAGCTGTTTTTT.

The chain recombines TRBV29-1 with TRBJ2-5, with 13 bases identical to TRBD2. With V trimmed by 5 bases and J by 0 bases, 15 bases remained unmatched. The CDR3 is 19 residues long. CDR1 and CDR2 (germline): SQVTM, ANQGSEA. CDR3 nucleotide sequence: TGCAGCGTTCGGGGACAGGGGACTAGCGGGAACCGGTACCAAGAGACCCAGTACTTC. Protein: CSVRGQGTSGNRYQETQYF.

A few counts support this clonotype. The chain is built from TRBV5-1 and TRBJ2-7; 11 bases are shared with TRBD2. Germline V gene lookup returns CDR1 SGHRS and CDR2 YFSETQ. V lost 0 bases, J lost 0 bases, and 2 bases stayed unmatched. The CDR3 extends over 16 amino acids. The CDR3 DNA sequence: TGCGCCAGCAGCTTGGGTAGCGGGAGGGCCTCCTACGAGCAGTACTTC. It is translated as CASSLGSGRASYEQYF.

There are many counts of this clonotype. The chain combines TRBV12-3 or TRBV12-4 with TRBJ2-1; a possible D gene is TRBD2 (6 bases). V lost 7 bases to trimming and J lost 9 bases, with 13 bases between them. The CDR3 loop spans 12 amino acids. This chain's CDR3 is CASTPVGGEQFF. Here the CDR3 DNA reads TGTGCCAGCACCCCCGTCGGGGGTGAGCAGTTCTTC.

In its sample, this clonotype was seen a few times. CDR3 DNA sequence: TGTGCCAGCAGTTACCGAGCGGGAGTCGACACCGGGGAGCTGTTTTTT. The encoded protein is CASSYRAGVDTGELFF. This chain uses TRBV6-2 or TRBV6-3 with TRBJ2-2, with 8 bases that match TRBD2. Trimming cost V 2 bases and J 3 bases; bases outside gene matches: 5. The CDR3 length is 16 residues. Germline V gene data show CDR1 as MNHEY and CDR2 as SVGEGT.